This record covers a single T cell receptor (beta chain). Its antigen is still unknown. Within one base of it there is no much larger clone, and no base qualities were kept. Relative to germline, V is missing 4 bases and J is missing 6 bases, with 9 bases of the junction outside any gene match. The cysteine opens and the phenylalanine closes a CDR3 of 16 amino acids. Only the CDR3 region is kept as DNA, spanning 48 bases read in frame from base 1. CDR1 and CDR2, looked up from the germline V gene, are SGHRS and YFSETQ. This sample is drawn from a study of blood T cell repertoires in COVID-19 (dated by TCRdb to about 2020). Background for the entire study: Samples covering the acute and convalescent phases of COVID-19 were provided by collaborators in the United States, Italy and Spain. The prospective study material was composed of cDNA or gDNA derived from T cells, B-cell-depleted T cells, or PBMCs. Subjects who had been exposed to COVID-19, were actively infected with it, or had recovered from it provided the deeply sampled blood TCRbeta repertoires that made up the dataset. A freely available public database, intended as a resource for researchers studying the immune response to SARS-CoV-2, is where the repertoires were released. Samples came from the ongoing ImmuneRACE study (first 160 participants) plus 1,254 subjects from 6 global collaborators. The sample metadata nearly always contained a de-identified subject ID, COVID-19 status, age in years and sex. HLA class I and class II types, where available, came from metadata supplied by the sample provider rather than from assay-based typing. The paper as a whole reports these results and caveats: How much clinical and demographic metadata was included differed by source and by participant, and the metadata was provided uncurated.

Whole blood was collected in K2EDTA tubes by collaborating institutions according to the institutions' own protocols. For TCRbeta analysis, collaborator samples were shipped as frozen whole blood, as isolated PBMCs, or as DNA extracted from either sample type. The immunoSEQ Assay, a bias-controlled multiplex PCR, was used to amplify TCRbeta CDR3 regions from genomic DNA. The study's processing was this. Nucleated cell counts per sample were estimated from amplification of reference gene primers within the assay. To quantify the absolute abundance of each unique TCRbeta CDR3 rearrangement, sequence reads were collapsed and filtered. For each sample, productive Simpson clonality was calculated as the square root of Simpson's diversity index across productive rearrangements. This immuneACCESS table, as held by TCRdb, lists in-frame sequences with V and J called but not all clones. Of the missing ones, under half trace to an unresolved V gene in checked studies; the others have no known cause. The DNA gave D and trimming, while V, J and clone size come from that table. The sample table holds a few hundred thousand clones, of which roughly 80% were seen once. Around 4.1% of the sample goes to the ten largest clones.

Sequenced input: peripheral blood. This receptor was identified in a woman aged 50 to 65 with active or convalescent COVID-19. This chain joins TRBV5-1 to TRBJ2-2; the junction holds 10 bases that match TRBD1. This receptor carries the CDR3 CASSPGQGMGAGELFF. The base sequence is TGCGCCAGCAGCCCGGGACAGGGGATGGGCGCCGGGGAGCTGTTTTTT.